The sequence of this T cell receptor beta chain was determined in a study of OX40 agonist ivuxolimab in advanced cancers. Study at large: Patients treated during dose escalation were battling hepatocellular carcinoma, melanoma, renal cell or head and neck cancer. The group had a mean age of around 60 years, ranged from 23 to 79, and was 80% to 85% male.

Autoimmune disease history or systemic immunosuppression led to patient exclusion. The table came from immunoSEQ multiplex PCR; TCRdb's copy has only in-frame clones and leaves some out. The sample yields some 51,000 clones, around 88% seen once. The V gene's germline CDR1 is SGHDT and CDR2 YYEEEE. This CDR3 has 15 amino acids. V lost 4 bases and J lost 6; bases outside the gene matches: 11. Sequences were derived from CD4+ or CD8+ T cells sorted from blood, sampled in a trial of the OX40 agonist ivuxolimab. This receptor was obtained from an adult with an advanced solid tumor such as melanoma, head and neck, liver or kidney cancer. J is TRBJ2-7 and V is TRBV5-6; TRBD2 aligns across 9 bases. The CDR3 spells CASSRSGSWIGEQYF. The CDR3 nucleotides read TGTGCCAGCAGCCGTAGCGGGAGTTGGATTGGCGAGCAGTACTTC.